This T cell receptor beta chain is drawn from a study of blood T cell repertoires in COVID-19. Study details: The study drew acute and convalescent COVID-19 samples from the United States, Italy and Spain. PBMCs, B-cell-depleted T cells, or T cells were the source of the cDNA or gDNA that made up the material.

Source study methods: Amplified reference gene primers provided the basis for estimating nucleated cell counts. The repertoire was sequenced with immunoSEQ multiplex PCR; TCRdb's copy has only in-frame clones and lacks some. That table supplies the V and J calls and clone size; D and trimming were determined from the DNA. In the table there are approximately 180,000 clones, 70% to 90% of which are singletons. Looked up from germline, CDR1 is SEHNR and CDR2 is FQNEAQ (reference sequence). CDR3 length: 15 amino acids. V gave up 5 bases and J gave up 4 bases; unmatched junction bases: 8. This chain links TRBV7-9 with TRBJ2-7; 10 bases match TRBD1. This clonotype originated in a human donor with active or convalescent COVID-19. The donor label of this sample is uncertain. The specimen sequenced was peripheral blood. CDR3 in amino acids: CASSALGQGEYEQYF. DNA for the CDR3: TGTGCCAGCAGCGCACTTGGACAGGGGGAATACGAGCAGTACTTC.